The 22 T cell receptor beta chains presented below share a single source sample, sequenced in a study of a mutant IDH1 vaccine in newly diagnosed glioma. Their specific antigens are unknown. Regarding time point: week 23, last vaccination. Doses consisted of 300 ug of mutant IDH1 20-mer peptide each, paired with topical imiquimod. Clones were sequenced by immunoSEQ multiplex PCR, and TCRdb holds only the in-frame ones, with some missing. The repertoire holds 60,000 to 100,000 clones, with more than 80% as singletons. The sequences come from PBMCs, collected from a glioma patient whose treatment included an IDH1 peptide vaccine. These receptors all stem from a woman between 45 and 65 years old with glioma.

This clone was seen a single time. The chain employs TRBV27 and TRBJ1-2; D is unclear. This CDR3 region has 14 residues. V dropped 4 bases and J dropped 4 bases, with 13 bases sitting between them. In germline, CDR1 is MNHEY, CDR2 SMNVEV (reference sequence). The CDR3 protein is CASSWTTGSYGYTF. CDR3 sequence (DNA): TGTGCCAGCAGTTGGACTACGGGGAGCTATGGCTACACCTTC.

The chain links TRBV6-5 to TRBJ1-2; D is possibly TRBD1 (6 bases). Germline CDR1 and CDR2: MNHEY and SVGAGI. The V end lost 8 bases, the J end lost 6 bases, and 10 bases lay between the germline ends. This CDR3 comprises 11 residues. Here the CDR3 reads CASGNRDGYTF. DNA of the CDR3: TGTGCCAGCGGAAACAGGGATGGCTACACCTTC.

The rearrangement uses TRBV6-5 and TRBJ2-5, with a possible D match to TRBD2 (6 bases). The better agreement between TRBJ2-7 and the DNA end casts doubt on the J call. This CDR3 is 15 amino acids long. Germline values: CDR1 MNHEY, CDR2 SVGAGI. The CDR3 here is CASSLSGLMFYEQYF. CDR3 nucleotides: TGTGCCAGCAGCCTGTCGGGACTCATGTTCTACGAGCAGTACTTC.

The chain links TRBV30 to TRBJ1-6, with a weak D call TRBD1 (6 bases). The CDR3 runs 16 residues. Trimming removed 6 bases at V and 0 bases at J, with 15 bases between. CDR1 GTSNPN and CDR2 SVGIG come from the germline V gene (reference sequence). In nucleotides, the CDR3 is TGTGCCTGCCCACAGGGTTTAAGCTCCTATAATTCACCCCTCCACTTT. Amino acids: CACPQGLSSYNSPLHF.

This chain uses TRBV7-9 with TRBJ2-7; 11 bases fit TRBD2. CDR3 length: 13 amino acids. Germline V gene sequence: CDR1 SEHNR, CDR2 FQNEAQ (reference sequence). V gave up 5 bases and J gave up 5 bases; unmatched junction bases: 2. As DNA, the CDR3 is TGTGCCAGCAGCCTGGGACTAGCGGACGAGCAGTACTTC. Amino acid sequence: CASSLGLADEQYF.

In the case of this clone: A read error may produce the germline difference seen at one junction end. J is TRBJ1-2 and V is TRBV6-6; no clear D gene. Germline CDR1 and CDR2: MNHNY and SVGAGI (reference sequence). The CDR3 is 13 amino acids. In DNA, the CDR3 is TGTGCCAGCAGTTACTCCGGTCCCTATGGCCACACCTTC. Its translation is CASSYSGPYGHTF.

The table lists this clone with a count of one. The V gene is TRBV5-1, the J gene TRBJ2-5, with TRBD2 matching over 8 bases. Looked up from germline, CDR1 is SGHRS and CDR2 is YFSETQ. V dropped 1 base and J dropped 4; count of bases not matched to a gene: 12. This CDR3 is 17 amino acids long. The CDR3, as DNA: TGCGCCAGCAGCTTGAGCGGGGGAGCCCAGGGCCCAGAGACCCAGTACTTC. Translating it yields CASSLSGGAQGPETQYF. The entire variable domain, with the rest obtained from reference TRBV5-1 and TRBJ2-5, is as follows: KAGVTQTPRYLIKTRGQQVTLSCSPISGHRSVSWYQQTPGQGLQFLFEYFSETQRNKGNFPGRFSGRQFSNSRSEMNVSTLELGDSALYLCASSLSGGAQGPETQYFGPGTRLLVL.

The chain recombines TRBV28 with TRBJ2-1, with TRBD2 matching 10 bases. With V trimmed by 5 bases and J by 9 bases, 10 bases remained unmatched. The CDR3 runs 15 residues. Germline V lookup: CDR1 MDHEN, CDR2 SYDVKM. Written as DNA, the CDR3 is TGTGCCAGCAGTACTCCTAGCGGGAGACTCGGTGAGCAGTTCTTC. Translated: CASSTPSGRLGEQFF.

This chain uses TRBV7-9 with TRBJ2-1, with TRBD2 as a possible D gene (5 bases). V dropped 3 bases and J dropped 4 bases, with 10 bases sitting between them. This CDR3 has 14 amino acids. Germline values: CDR1 SEHNR, CDR2 FQNEAQ (reference sequence). CDR3 sequence reads: CASSFEGLYNEQFF. The DNA of the CDR3 is TGTGCCAGCAGCTTTGAGGGCCTGTACAATGAGCAGTTCTTC.

The V and J genes are TRBV2 and TRBJ1-4; D gene ambiguous. Looked up from germline, CDR1 is SNHLY and CDR2 is FYNNEI. The CDR3 is 15 amino acids. V dropped 7 bases and J dropped 3 bases, with 15 bases sitting between them. The CDR3 region is CASMSRRGSNEKLFF. The CDR3 DNA follows: TGTGCCAGCATGTCACGGCGAGGGTCTAATGAAAAACTGTTTTTT.

The rearrangement uses TRBV9 and TRBJ2-2, with 7 positions matching TRBD1. There are 16 residues in the CDR3. The germline V gene has CDR1 SGDLS and CDR2 YYNGEE. Trimming at V came to 0 bases and at J to 4 bases, leaving 6 bases not matched to a gene. The CDR3 DNA is TGTGCCAGCAGCGTAGCTACAGGGGTCCGCACCGGGGAGCTGTTTTTT. Protein product: CASSVATGVRTGELFF.

This chain links TRBV2 with TRBJ2-2; D perhaps matches TRBD1 (6 bases). This CDR3 spans 17 amino acids. Trimming pared 2 bases from V and 0 bases from J, leaving 13 bases between. Germline CDR1 is SNHLY and CDR2 is FYNNEI. The CDR3 DNA follows: TGTGCCAGCAGTGAATTAGGGGGAATATCGAACACCGGGGAGCTGTTTTTT. This gives the protein CASSELGGISNTGELFF.

This chain links TRBV19 with TRBJ2-5; D unresolved. Trimming cost V 4 bases and J 4 bases, with 4 bases left between them. The germline CDR1 and CDR2 sequences are LNHDA and SQIVND (reference sequence). The CDR3 sequence is 11 residues long. CDR3 DNA: TGTGCCAGTAGTAACGGAGAGACCCAGTACTTC. Translating it yields CASSNGETQYF.

The rearrangement joins TRBV6-1 to TRBJ1-2; 10 bases align to TRBD1. J lost 4 bases, V lost 0 bases, and 2 bases had no gene match. The CDR3 loop spans 15 amino acids. The germline CDR1 and CDR2 sequences are MNHNS and SASEGT. The CDR3 DNA reads as TGTGCCAGCAGTGAAGCAGACAGGGGGCTCTATGGCTACACCTTC. This encodes CASSEADRGLYGYTF.

The V gene is TRBV25-1, the J gene TRBJ1-5; 7 bases agree with TRBD1. The CDR3 is 14 residues long. Trimming removed 6 bases from V and 6 bases from J; junction bases left unmatched: 8. CDR1 is MGHDK and CDR2 is SYGVNS in the germline V gene. The CDR3 coding sequence is TGTGCCAGCAGACAAACAGGGGAGGGTCAGCCCCAGCATTTT. It yields the protein CASRQTGEGQPQHF. The full variable domain, completed using reference TRBV25-1 and TRBJ1-5, is EADIYQTPRYLVIGTGKKITLECSQTMGHDKMYWYQQDPGMELHLIHYSYGVNSTEKGDLSSESTVSRIRTEHFPLTLESARPSHTSQYLCASRQTGEGQPQHFGDGTRLSIL.

The table lists this clone with a count of one. The chain recombines TRBV19 with TRBJ2-1; TRBD2 might be the D (5 bases). From germline, CDR1 is LNHDA and CDR2 SQIVND (reference sequence). There are 15 residues in the CDR3. V dropped 1 base and J dropped 0 bases, with 7 bases sitting between them. The CDR3 DNA sequence: TGTGCCAGTAGTATAGGGGAGCCCTCCTACAATGAGCAGTTCTTC. The encoded protein is CASSIGEPSYNEQFF.

This rearrangement joins TRBV28 to TRBJ1-5; D is uncertain. The CDR3 has 15 residues. Germline V lookup: CDR1 MDHEN, CDR2 SYDVKM. The V and J ends lost 2 bases and 5 bases respectively, with 13 bases between them. The CDR3 sequence is CASSLRLHGDQPQHF. Here the CDR3 DNA reads TGTGCCAGCAGTTTACGTTTACATGGCGATCAGCCCCAGCATTTT. The full variable domain, with the rest looked up from reference TRBV28 and TRBJ1-5, is DVKVTQSSRYLVKRTGEKVFLECVQDMDHENMFWYRQDPGLGLRLIYFSYDVKMKEKGDIPEGYSVSREKKERFSLILESASTNQTSMYLCASSLRLHGDQPQHFGDGTRLSIL.

The chain combines TRBV9 with TRBJ2-3; D is undetermined. CDR1 and CDR2 from the germline V gene are SGDLS and YYNGEE. The CDR3 is made up of 15 amino acids. V dropped 0 bases and J dropped 1 base, with 9 bases sitting between them. CDR3 amino acids: CASSVVASGTDTQYF. CDR3 nucleotides: TGTGCCAGCAGCGTAGTTGCCTCTGGCACAGATACGCAGTATTTT.

V and J are TRBV28 and TRBJ2-5; the D gene could be TRBD1 or TRBD2 (6 bases each). The CDR3 runs to 15 residues. CDR1 is MDHEN, CDR2 SYDVKM, per germline. V was pared by 7 bases and J by 5 bases, with 20 bases between. The CDR3 loop reads CASTLGGGSWETQYF. The CDR3 DNA reads TGTGCCAGCACCCTTGGAGGGGGAAGTTGGGAGACCCAGTACTTC.

The chain joins TRBV5-1 to TRBJ1-4; TRBD1 matches 9 bases. From germline, CDR1 is SGHRS and CDR2 YFSETQ. This CDR3 comprises 13 residues. J lost 10 bases, V lost 3 bases, and 4 bases had no gene match. CDR3 in amino acids: CASSSGQGGKLFF. The CDR3, as DNA: TGCGCCAGCAGCTCGGGACAGGGAGGAAAACTGTTTTTT. Full variable domain (rest looked up from reference TRBV5-1 and TRBJ1-4): KAGVTQTPRYLIKTRGQQVTLSCSPISGHRSVSWYQQTPGQGLQFLFEYFSETQRNKGNFPGRFSGRQFSNSRSEMNVSTLELGDSALYLCASSSGQGGKLFFGSGTQLSVL.

CDR3: CASSPASYEQYF. As DNA, the CDR3 is TGTGCCAGCAGTCCGGCTTCCTACGAGCAGTACTTC. This chain links TRBV6-5 with TRBJ2-5, with D unresolved. TRBJ2-7 explains the end of the DNA better; the J call may be wrong. The CDR3 is made up of 12 amino acids. Per germline, CDR1 MNHEY and CDR2 SVGAGI.

The chain uses TRBV28 and TRBJ1-1; D gene ambiguous. Deletions cut 5 bases from V and 2 bases from J, with 3 bases between. Germline lookup yields CDR1 MDHEN and CDR2 SYDVKM. This CDR3 spans 11 amino acids. The CDR3 loop reads CASSANTEAFF. The CDR3 DNA reads as TGTGCCAGCAGTGCAAACACTGAAGCTTTCTTT. Variable domain in full (rest from reference TRBV28 and TRBJ1-1): DVKVTQSSRYLVKRTGEKVFLECVQDMDHENMFWYRQDPGLGLRLIYFSYDVKMKEKGDIPEGYSVSREKKERFSLILESASTNQTSMYLCASSANTEAFFGQGTRLTVV.